The 4 T cell receptor beta chains below come from one sample, sequenced in a study of cytomegalovirus exposure and HLA in healthy donors. Researchers ran the PCR with 60 Vbeta and 13 Jbeta primers. Measured with immunoSEQ multiplex PCR; TCRdb has only the in-frame clones, and not every one. The profile shows about 240,000 clones, around 80% of them singletons. Material for sequencing was PBMCs. Receptor source: a woman in her fifties or sixties in good health and CMV-seropositive.

This clone turned up a few times. The chain recombines TRBV7-9 with TRBJ2-3; tentative D call: TRBD1 (5 bases). CDR3 length: 16 amino acids. V dropped 2 bases and J dropped 0 bases, with 12 bases sitting between them. Germline V gene sequence: CDR1 SEHNR, CDR2 FQNEAQ (reference sequence). In DNA form, the CDR3 reads TGTGCCAGCAGCTTACAGGGCAGCCCTAGCACAGATACGCAGTATTTT. It translates to CASSLQGSPSTDTQYF.

The chain is built from TRBV5-4 and TRBJ2-7; D gene unclear. Trimming took 2 bases from V and 2 from J, leaving 8 bases between them. Per the germline V gene, CDR1 is SGHNT and CDR2 is YYREEE (reference sequence). This CDR3 contains 13 residues. CDR3 loop: CASSFGPAYEQYF. The CDR3 DNA reads TGTGCCAGCAGCTTTGGCCCCGCCTACGAGCAGTACTTC. The whole variable domain, filled in from reference TRBV5-4 and TRBJ2-7, reads ETGVTQSPTHLIKTRGQQVTLRCSSQSGHNTVSWYQQALGQGPQFIFQYYREEENGRGNFPPRFSGLQFPNYSSELNVNALELDDSALYLCASSFGPAYEQYFGPGTRLTVT.

V is TRBV6-5 and J is TRBJ1-4; a weak D match, TRBD1 (6 bases). Trimming cost V 2 bases and J 8 bases, with 15 bases left between them. The CDR3 consists of 15 residues. Germline V gene sequence: CDR1 MNHEY, CDR2 SVGAGI. CDR3 in amino acids: CASSYGGARREKLFF. DNA for the CDR3: TGTGCCAGCAGTTACGGGGGGGCCAGGAGAGAAAAACTGTTTTTT.

The sample holds a few counts of this clone. The chain couples TRBV19 to TRBJ2-2, with TRBD2 matching 7 bases. The CDR3 loop spans 15 amino acids. Germline V gene data show CDR1 as LNHDA and CDR2 as SQIVND (reference sequence). V was clipped by 4 bases and J by 6 bases; unmatched bases: 8. The DNA of the CDR3 is TGTGCCAGTAGTACCGGACTAGTTCGCGCCGGGGAGCTGTTTTTT. Translating it yields CASSTGLVRAGELFF.